These 25 T cell receptor beta chains were all obtained from the same sample, sequenced in a study of cytomegalovirus exposure and HLA in healthy donors (dated by TCRdb to about 2017). To prepare the library, the immunoSEQ multiplex PCR assay was applied. The multiplex PCR relied on a mix of 60 forward primers for TCR Vbeta segments and 13 reverse primers for TCR Jbeta segments. The source is immuneACCESS, and TCRdb retained only in-frame sequences with V and J called. Part of the clones is not carried over; for the studies checked, unresolved V genes explain less than half of this, and the remainder is unexplained. Within this sample are approximately 160,000 clones, with over 80% of them counted one time only. 1.9% of the sample comes from the top ten. Sequenced material: PBMCs. Receptors originate from a human donor in good health.

CDR3 loop: CASSPGTGEDYEQYF. The CDR3 coding sequence is TGTGCCAGCAGCCCAGGGACAGGGGAAGACTACGAGCAGTACTTC. J is TRBJ2-7 and V is TRBV7-9; 10 nucleotides line up with TRBD1. Germline V gene data show CDR1 as SEHNR and CDR2 as FQNEAQ (reference sequence). The trim removed 5 bases at V and 3 bases at J, leaving 7 bases unmatched. This CDR3 spans 15 amino acids.

V and J are TRBV5-1 and TRBJ2-2; 11 nucleotides align to TRBD1. Germline CDR1 SGHRS, CDR2 YFSETQ. The V segment lost 0 bases and the J segment 5 bases; nucleotides outside the gene matches: 3. The CDR3 is 16 residues long. The CDR3 loop reads CASSLGTGGFTGELFF. The CDR3 nucleotides read TGCGCCAGCAGCTTGGGGACAGGGGGCTTTACCGGGGAGCTGTTTTTT.

In DNA form, the CDR3 reads TGTGCCAGCAGTGAACTCGGGGTTGGGAAGACTGAAGCTTTCTTT. This sequence encodes CASSELGVGKTEAFF. The genes are TRBV25-1 and TRBJ1-1; no clear D gene. Germline V lookup: CDR1 MGHDK, CDR2 SYGVNS. This CDR3 has 15 residues. V was pared by 2 bases and J by 5 bases, with 15 bases between.

V usage is TRBV4-3 and J usage is TRBJ2-6, with D possibly being TRBD1 (5 bases). The CDR3 has 16 amino acids. Trimming left V 4 bases short and J 6 bases short, with 16 bases between. The V gene's germline CDR1 is LGHNA and CDR2 YSLEER. For the CDR3, the DNA is TGCGCCAGCAGCCCACAGTCCAGGACACCGGCCAACGTCCTGACTTTC. Protein: CASSPQSRTPANVLTF.

This clone was counted only a few times. The chain employs TRBV4-1 and TRBJ1-1; D ambiguous. The V gene's germline CDR1 is MGHRA and CDR2 YSYEKL. V shed 4 bases and J shed 1 base, with 7 bases lying between them. There are 13 residues in the CDR3. CDR3 amino acids: CASSPGTNTEAFF. As DNA, the CDR3 is TGCGCCAGCAGCCCAGGAACGAACACTGAAGCTTTCTTT.

This clone was found once. One end of the junction is discordant with germline, which a read error may explain. This chain connects TRBV5-1 to TRBJ2-7; TRBD1 matches 10 bases. The CDR3 sequence is 16 residues long. Germline values: CDR1 SGHRS, CDR2 YFSETQ. CDR3: CASSPLTGTGAREEYF. The CDR3 coding sequence is TGCGCCAGCAGCCCCCTCACCGGGACAGGGGCACGCGAGGAGTACTTC.

As for this clone: Other DNA sequences in this specimen translate into the identical CDR3. V usage is TRBV6-5 and J usage is TRBJ2-7; 8 bases align to TRBD2. The CDR3 is made up of 15 amino acids. V was pared by 2 bases and J by 0 bases, with 3 bases of the junction left unmatched. Germline CDR1 is MNHEY and CDR2 is SVGAGI. The CDR3 sequence: CASSYGAGGSYEQYF. For the CDR3, the DNA is TGTGCCAGCAGTTACGGGGCGGGGGGCTCCTACGAGCAGTACTTC.

The chain has TRBV15 and TRBJ1-2; D may be TRBD1 (6 bases). Germline assignment: CDR1 LNHNV and CDR2 YYDKDF (reference sequence). Deletions cut 0 bases from V and 8 bases from J, with 16 bases between. The CDR3 spans 15 residues. CDR3 residues: CATSRDTGILLGYTF. In nucleotides, the CDR3 is TGTGCCACCAGCAGAGATACAGGGATTTTACTCGGCTACACCTTC.

This chain uses TRBV9 with TRBJ2-7; 7 bases line up with TRBD2. CDR1 is SGDLS, CDR2 YYNGEE, per germline. The CDR3 contains 15 residues. V shed 0 bases and J 7 bases; nucleotides not matched to a gene: 10. The CDR3 nucleotides are TGTGCCAGCAGCGTAGAGGGAGCGTGGGGGGGGGAGCAGTACTTC. Protein: CASSVEGAWGGEQYF. Combining the CDR3 with reference TRBV9 and TRBJ2-7 gives the whole variable domain DSGVTQTPKHLITATGQRVTLRCSPRSGDLSVYWYQQSLDQGLQFLIQYYNGEERAKGNILERFSAQQFPDLHSELNLSSLELGDSALYFCASSVEGAWGGEQYFGPGTRLTVT.

V is TRBV6-5 and J is TRBJ2-3, with TRBD1 matching over 9 bases. V was clipped by 4 bases and J by 5 bases; unmatched bases: 7. This CDR3 has 15 residues. CDR1 and CDR2 from the germline V gene are MNHEY and SVGAGI. DNA of the CDR3: TGTGCCAGCAGTTCGGGACAGGGAATCGTAGATACGCAGTATTTT. Protein: CASSSGQGIVDTQYF.

The chain joins TRBV7-9 to TRBJ1-6; the D gene is possibly TRBD1 (5 bases). The CDR3 runs 14 residues. Per germline, CDR1 SEHNR and CDR2 FQNEAQ (reference sequence). V shed 3 bases and J shed 8 bases, with 11 bases lying between them. The CDR3 is CASSLGWGDSPLHF. CDR3 DNA: TGTGCCAGCAGCTTGGGTTGGGGGGATTCACCCCTCCACTTT.

This chain connects TRBV27 to TRBJ2-5; no firm D call. V lost 2 bases, J lost 3 bases, and 13 bases lay in between. There are 15 residues in the CDR3. Per the germline V gene, CDR1 is MNHEY and CDR2 is SMNVEV (reference sequence). The DNA for the CDR3 is TGTGCCAGCAGTTTAACGGTGGCGGATAAAGAGACCCAGTACTTC. Translation: CASSLTVADKETQYF.

The chain carries TRBV19 and TRBJ1-1; D is possibly TRBD1 (5 bases). The CDR3 is 14 residues long. Trimming removed 5 bases at V and 5 bases at J, with 15 bases between. Germline values: CDR1 LNHDA, CDR2 SQIVND (reference sequence). Here the CDR3 reads CASSLTPGLTEAFF. The CDR3 DNA is TGTGCCAGTAGTCTGACTCCAGGGTTGACTGAAGCTTTCTTT.

The genes are TRBV7-3 and TRBJ2-2, with 8 bases fitting TRBD1. V lost 4 bases to trimming and J lost 7 bases; unmatched junction nucleotides: 2. The CDR3 runs to 13 residues. The V gene's germline CDR1 is SGHTA and CDR2 FQGTGA. The DNA of the CDR3 is TGTGCCAGCAGCTCAGGGGGCCACGGGGAGCTGTTTTTT. It codes for CASSSGGHGELFF.

A note on this clone: The sample carries other DNA sequences with the same CDR3. The CDR3 bases are TGTGCCACCAGCAGAGATCCGGGGGCTGGAAACACCATATATTTT. Translation gives CATSRDPGAGNTIYF. The chain combines TRBV15 with TRBJ1-3; D might be TRBD1 (5 bases). Germline CDR1 LNHNV, CDR2 YYDKDF (reference sequence). Trimming cost V 0 bases and J 2 bases, with 8 bases left between them. The CDR3 covers 15 residues. Complete variable domain (other parts from reference TRBV15 and TRBJ1-3): DAMVIQNPRYQVTQFGKPVTLSCSQTLNHNVMYWYQQKSSQAPKLLFHYYDKDFNNEADTPDNFQSRRPNTSFCFLDIRSPGLGDTAMYLCATSRDPGAGNTIYFGEGSWLTVV.

This chain's CDR3 is CASSARTGTSGGGTDTQYF. The CDR3 DNA reads TGTGCCAGCAGCGCGAGAACCGGGACTAGCGGGGGGGGCACAGATACGCAGTATTTT. The chain couples TRBV9 to TRBJ2-3, with 16 bases fitting TRBD2. The CDR3 runs 19 residues. The germline gives CDR1 SGDLS, CDR2 YYNGEE. V was clipped by 3 bases and J by 1 base; unmatched bases: 8.

V is TRBV12-5 and J is TRBJ1-4, with TRBD1 matching 9 bases. Germline lookup yields CDR1 LGHNT and CDR2 FRNRAP. The CDR3 is made up of 15 amino acids. The trim removed 1 base at V and 6 bases at J, leaving 3 bases unmatched. In DNA form, the CDR3 reads TGTGCTAGTGGTTTGGCGGGACAGGGCGATGAAAAACTGTTTTTT. This translates into CASGLAGQGDEKLFF.

The rearrangement links TRBV6-6 to TRBJ1-5; 7 bases agree with TRBD1. V trimming: 4 bases; J trimming: 0 bases; junction bases outside the gene matches: 6. CDR3 length: 16 amino acids. Germline CDR1 reads MNHNY; CDR2 reads SVGAGI (reference sequence). DNA of the CDR3: TGTGCCAGCAGTTTCCTCGGACAGGATAGCAATCAGCCCCAGCATTTT. Its protein product is CASSFLGQDSNQPQHF.

This clone was recorded a few times. The gene calls are TRBV2 and TRBJ2-7, with a weak D call TRBD2 (6 bases). CDR1 and CDR2 (germline): SNHLY, FYNNEI. V was trimmed by 6 bases and J by 7 bases, leaving 16 bases between them. The CDR3 extends over 13 amino acids. The CDR3 is CASRLGTSGEQYF. For the CDR3, the DNA is TGTGCCAGCAGACTAGGGACTTCGGGAGAGCAGTACTTC.

J is TRBJ1-2 and V is TRBV7-3; D remains ambiguous. Germline-derived CDR1 and CDR2 are SGHTA and FQGTGA. Trimming pared 5 bases from V and 7 bases from J, leaving 17 bases between. The CDR3 contains 14 residues. As DNA, the CDR3 is TGTGCCAGCAGCCCAAGGGAGGCGGGGAGTGGCTACACCTTC. Translating it yields CASSPREAGSGYTF.

The chain employs TRBV9 and TRBJ1-1; 9 bases agree with TRBD1. This CDR3 spans 15 amino acids. CDR1 and CDR2 (germline): SGDLS, YYNGEE. The ends lost 4 bases at V and 5 bases at J; junction bases unmatched: 9. Written as DNA, the CDR3 is TGTGCCAGCAGCCCTCGGGACAGGGTGATGACTGAAGCTTTCTTT. It translates to CASSPRDRVMTEAFF. Combining the CDR3 with reference TRBV9 and TRBJ1-1 gives the whole variable domain DSGVTQTPKHLITATGQRVTLRCSPRSGDLSVYWYQQSLDQGLQFLIQYYNGEERAKGNILERFSAQQFPDLHSELNLSSLELGDSALYFCASSPRDRVMTEAFFGQGTRLTVV.

The chain recombines TRBV5-6 with TRBJ2-3, with 8 bases aligning to TRBD2. Germline V CDR1 and CDR2: SGHDT, YYEEEE. CDR3 size: 14 residues. Trimming at V came to 5 bases and at J to 2 bases, leaving 4 bases not matched to a gene. The CDR3 nucleotides read TGTGCCAGCAGTAAAGCGGGGGCCACAGATACGCAGTATTTT. Translating it yields CASSKAGATDTQYF.

The chain joins TRBV7-2 to TRBJ1-5; no reliable D call. V gave up 5 bases and J gave up 0 bases, with 8 bases separating them. The CDR3 length is 14 residues. CDR1 and CDR2 from the germline V gene are SGHTA and FQGNSA. CDR3 amino acids: CASSPGSSNQPQHF. The CDR3 DNA reads TGTGCCAGCAGCCCAGGATCTAGCAATCAGCCCCAGCATTTT. Filled out from reference TRBV7-2 and TRBJ1-5, the complete variable domain reads GAGVSQSPSNKVTEKGKDVELRCDPISGHTALYWYRQSLGQGLEFLIYFQGNSAPDKSGLPSDRFSAERTGGSVSTLTIQRTQQEDSAVYLCASSPGSSNQPQHFGDGTRLSIL.

This clone was picked up a small number of times. V and J are TRBV5-1 and TRBJ2-7; no clear D. The CDR3 runs to 14 residues. Deletions cut 4 bases from V and 2 bases from J, with 13 bases between. Germline-derived CDR1 and CDR2 are SGHRS and YFSETQ. The CDR3 coding sequence is TGCGCCAGCAGCCTGGGCGACACCACCTACGAGCAGTACTTC. Its translation is CASSLGDTTYEQYF.

This chain connects TRBV5-1 to TRBJ1-2, with D maybe TRBD1 (6 bases). Deletions cut 2 bases from V and 3 bases from J, with 11 bases between. Germline V gene data show CDR1 as SGHRS and CDR2 as YFSETQ. The CDR3 has 14 residues. This CDR3 is CASSLIQGDYGYTF. The DNA of the CDR3 is TGCGCCAGCAGCTTAATACAGGGAGACTATGGCTACACCTTC.